The T cell receptor (beta chain) described here comes from a study of T cell clonotyping in hematopoietic cell transplantation. Study-level background: Recipients' pretransplant samples followed cytoreduction. Regarding the study as a whole: After transplant, recipient diversity fell while pathologically expanded clonotypes grew through day 180. At the given depth, recipient repertoires were over 97% de novo clonotypes.

Germline V gene sequence: CDR1 MNHEY, CDR2 SMNVEV (reference sequence). There are 16 residues in the CDR3. J lost 9 bases, V lost 3 bases, and 7 bases had no gene match. Clones were read by immunoSEQ multiplex PCR, and TCRdb kept only the in-frame ones, dropping some. The profile shows roughly 30,000 clones, 82% of them singletons. Details on this clone: The target antigen is unknown.

Time point of the sample: recipient sample about 28 days before transplant, after cytoreduction. Blood collection times were about day -28 and days 30, 100, 180 posttransplant. The rearrangement joins TRBV27 to TRBJ1-6; 11 nucleotides agree with TRBD1. The sample consisted of peripheral blood mononuclear cells, taken before stem cell transplant. This TCR was sampled from a middle-aged man with acute myeloid leukemia. Some clones in this sample may be carry-over from other donors' samples. In nucleotides, the CDR3 is TGTGCCAGCAGTTTCGCCGGACAGGGGGCAGGTTCACCCCTCCACTTT. Protein product: CASSFAGQGAGSPLHF.